A single sample gave rise to the 15 T cell receptor beta chains below, sequenced in a study of cytomegalovirus exposure and HLA in healthy donors. This PCR relied on a set of 60 Vbeta primers and 13 Jbeta primers. Measured with immunoSEQ multiplex PCR; TCRdb has only the in-frame clones, and not every one. The repertoire includes 110,000 to 150,000 clones, roughly 71% of them detected once, and about 6.4% sits in the top ten. Specimen: PBMCs. These receptors originate from a man aged 25 to 40 in good health and CMV-seronegative.

This clone has a handful of counts. The chain couples TRBV5-4 to TRBJ1-2, with D perhaps TRBD1 (5 bases). The CDR3 runs to 16 residues. The germline V gene has CDR1 SGHNT and CDR2 YYREEE (reference sequence). The germline V and J ends were trimmed by 0 bases and 4 bases, with 16 bases remaining between them. CDR3 nucleotide sequence: TGTGCCAGCAGCTTGGGGGCCGGGGGTTCCAGCTATGGCTACACCTTC. Translated, it gives CASSLGAGGSSYGYTF.

About this clone itself: The same CDR3 is also encoded by other DNA sequences in this sample. The V gene is TRBV7-2, the J gene TRBJ2-7; 11 bases map to TRBD2. Germline values: CDR1 SGHTA, CDR2 FQGNSA. The CDR3 has 16 residues. V was pared by 1 base and J by 0 bases, with 2 bases of the junction left unmatched. The CDR3 DNA is TGTGCCAGCAGCTTAGAGGGGACTAGCGGCTCCTACGAGCAGTACTTC. This translates into CASSLEGTSGSYEQYF.

V is TRBV28 and J is TRBJ1-5; 8 nucleotides match TRBD1. The V gene end was trimmed by 5 bases and the J gene end by 3 bases; junction bases not matched to a gene: 6. Germline-derived CDR1 and CDR2 are MDHEN and SYDVKM. The CDR3 spans 15 residues. The CDR3 region has the DNA TGTGCCAGCAGTAAAGGGACAGGCTACAATCAGCCCCAGCATTTT. This codes for CASSKGTGYNQPQHF. The full variable domain, with the rest looked up from reference TRBV28 and TRBJ1-5, is DVKVTQSSRYLVKRTGEKVFLECVQDMDHENMFWYRQDPGLGLRLIYFSYDVKMKEKGDIPEGYSVSREKKERFSLILESASTNQTSMYLCASSKGTGYNQPQHFGDGTRLSIL.

This clone was observed once. The chain recombines TRBV5-4 with TRBJ2-5; 8 nucleotides match TRBD2. Germline assignment: CDR1 SGHNT and CDR2 YYREEE (reference sequence). The V and J ends lost 4 bases and 4 bases, in that order; junction bases with no gene match: 9. The CDR3 is made up of 15 amino acids. The CDR3 is CASSPGGGLAETQYF. The CDR3 DNA sequence: TGTGCCAGCAGCCCCGGGGGCGGACTAGCAGAGACCCAGTACTTC.

This clone was counted a few times. This chain's CDR3 is CASSPDWGHEQYF. The CDR3 bases are TGTGCCAGCTCACCGGACTGGGGGCACGAGCAGTACTTC. The gene calls are TRBV18 and TRBJ2-7, with a possible D match to TRBD1 (6 bases). This CDR3 is 13 amino acids long. The V and J ends lost 3 bases and 5 bases respectively, with 11 bases between them. Germline V gene sequence: CDR1 KGHSH, CDR2 LQKENI.

The J gene is TRBJ1-5, the V gene TRBV6-1; 7 nucleotides line up with TRBD1. The CDR3 extends over 14 amino acids. V was clipped by 9 bases and J by 1 base; unmatched bases: 6. Germline V gene sequence: CDR1 MNHNS, CDR2 SASEGT. CDR3 sequence reads: CASEETGSNQPQHF. In DNA, the CDR3 is TGTGCCAGTGAAGAGACAGGGAGCAATCAGCCCCAGCATTTT.

This clone was found a few times. In DNA, the CDR3 is TGCGCCAGCAGTCCGGGACAGGGGAGCGCTGAAGCTTTCTTT. Protein product: CASSPGQGSAEAFF. The V and J genes are TRBV10-1 and TRBJ1-1, with TRBD1 matching 10 bases. This CDR3 comprises 14 residues. V lost 5 bases to trimming and J lost 6 bases; unmatched junction nucleotides: 6. CDR1 WNHNN and CDR2 SYGVQD come from the germline V gene (reference sequence).

The J gene is TRBJ2-1, the V gene TRBV15; 8 bases are shared with TRBD2. There are 15 residues in the CDR3. V lost 6 bases and J lost 6; bases outside the gene matches: 10. Germline CDR1 is LNHNV and CDR2 is YYDKDF (reference sequence). CDR3 bases: TGTGCCACCAGTGAGGGGCGGGAGGTCCTCAATGAGCAGTTCTTC. Translation: CATSEGREVLNEQFF. Variable domain in full (rest from reference TRBV15 and TRBJ2-1): DAMVIQNPRYQVTQFGKPVTLSCSQTLNHNVMYWYQQKSSQAPKLLFHYYDKDFNNEADTPDNFQSRRPNTSFCFLDIRSPGLGDTAMYLCATSEGREVLNEQFFGPGTRLTVL.

Here the CDR3 reads CASRYIGELFF. The CDR3 region has the DNA TGTGCCAGCAGGTATATCGGGGAGCTGTTTTTT. The chain links TRBV28 to TRBJ2-2, with D uncertain. From germline, CDR1 is MDHEN and CDR2 SYDVKM. Trimming pared 6 bases from V and 7 bases from J, leaving 6 bases between. This CDR3 contains 11 residues.

V is TRBV6-1 and J is TRBJ2-5, with a possible D match to TRBD1 (5 bases). Trimming shortened V by 5 bases and J by 5 bases, and 12 bases separated the two germline ends. The germline V gene encodes CDR1 MNHNS and CDR2 SASEGT. The CDR3 length is 13 residues. The CDR3 nucleotides are TGTGCCAGCAGTTCAGGGCAGGCGGAGACCCAGTACTTC. Protein product: CASSSGQAETQYF.

V and J are TRBV5-1 and TRBJ1-1; D call uncertain. Germline V gene lookup returns CDR1 SGHRS and CDR2 YFSETQ. CDR3 size: 11 residues. V shed 4 bases and J shed 12 bases, with 13 bases lying between them. This CDR3 is CASSAQEGTFF. The CDR3 DNA reads TGCGCCAGCAGCGCCCAAGAGGGAACTTTCTTT.

The chain links TRBV19 to TRBJ1-1; tentatively, D is TRBD1 (5 bases). Per germline, CDR1 LNHDA and CDR2 SQIVND (reference sequence). V was cut by 1 base and J by 0 bases, with 9 bases left in between. The CDR3 totals 15 residues. The CDR3 DNA is TGTGCCAGTAGTATAGGTTGGGGGGTGAACACTGAAGCTTTCTTT. Amino acid sequence: CASSIGWGVNTEAFF.

The chain is built from TRBV28 and TRBJ1-2; a weak D match, TRBD1 (6 bases). The CDR3 spans 15 residues. Germline loops: CDR1 MDHEN, CDR2 SYDVKM. V was pared by 2 bases and J by 4 bases, with 14 bases between. The CDR3 reads CASSLVTGKVYGYTF. As DNA, the CDR3 is TGTGCCAGCAGTTTAGTTACAGGGAAGGTCTATGGCTACACCTTC.

V is TRBV5-1 and J is TRBJ1-4; 9 bases agree with TRBD1. The CDR3 runs 14 residues. Trimming cost V 4 bases and J 7 bases; bases outside gene matches: 5. Germline lookup yields CDR1 SGHRS and CDR2 YFSETQ. The CDR3, as DNA: TGCGCCAGCAGCCTAGACAGGGGGAGTGAAAAACTGTTTTTT. As protein: CASSLDRGSEKLFF.

The chain links TRBV7-6 to TRBJ2-2; TRBD1 is a possible D gene (6 bases). Germline V CDR1 and CDR2: SGHVS, FNYEAQ. The length of the CDR3 is 16 residues. Trimming stripped 1 base from V and 1 base from J, with 10 bases between. CDR3 nucleotide sequence: TGTGCCAGCAGCTTAGGGACAGTCCGGAACACCGGGGAGCTGTTTTTT. Protein product: CASSLGTVRNTGELFF.